A single sample is the source of the 24 T cell receptor beta chains below, sequenced in a study of monozygotic twins with inflammatory bowel disease. TCRdb re-called the 5' RACE reads and gives one entry per CDR3 protein, without DNA. The sample holds approximately 400,000 distinct CDR3 sequences. Sequencing was carried out using blood. The receptors stem from a human donor with ulcerative colitis or Crohn's disease, or a healthy co-twin of an affected twin (not recorded which).

The V call is TRBV25-1, the J call TRBJ2-1; without DNA, the TCRdb call of TRBD2 cannot be checked. Germline CDR1 is MGHDK and CDR2 is SYGVNS. The length of the CDR3 is 14 residues. The CDR3 sequence is CASRDAGGAVRQFF.

The chain recombines TRBV5-1 with TRBJ2-1; the TRBD2 assignment by TCRdb is unverifiable without DNA. Germline-derived CDR1 and CDR2 are SGHRS and YFSETQ. The CDR3 length is 14 residues. CDR3: CASSKLARGNEQFF.

The rearrangement uses TRBV7-6 and TRBJ2-7; the TCRdb call, TRBD1, lacks DNA for checking. The germline V gene encodes CDR1 SGHVS and CDR2 FNYEAQ. This CDR3 is built from 15 residues. The CDR3 loop reads CASSLAPDRAYEQYF.

V usage is TRBV5-1 and J usage is TRBJ2-3. In germline, CDR1 is SGHRS, CDR2 YFSETQ. The CDR3 runs to 15 residues. CDR3 protein: CASSLDRAGADTQYF. The full variable domain, rest sourced from reference TRBV5-1 and TRBJ2-3, is KAGVTQTPRYLIKTRGQQVTLSCSPISGHRSVSWYQQTPGQGLQFLFEYFSETQRNKGNFPGRFSGRQFSNSRSEMNVSTLELGDSALYLCASSLDRAGADTQYFGPGTRLTVL.

The V gene is TRBV29-1, the J gene TRBJ2-7; TCRdb outputs TRBD1, but without DNA this stays unchecked. Germline V gives CDR1 SQVTM, CDR2 ANQGSEA. The CDR3 spans 12 residues. The CDR3 sequence: CSVELRDYEQYF.

The chain links TRBV4-1 to TRBJ2-5; TCRdb's D call of TRBD1 is untestable without DNA. Germline V gives CDR1 MGHRA, CDR2 YSYEKL. The CDR3 totals 18 residues. The CDR3 sequence is CASSQDHGDRGLQETQYF.

V and J are TRBV29-1 and TRBJ2-3; the TRBD1 assignment by TCRdb is unverifiable without DNA. The CDR3 consists of 15 residues. Germline V lookup: CDR1 SQVTM, CDR2 ANQGSEA. The CDR3: CSVEDRGRGTDTQYF.

The rearrangement uses TRBV5-4 and TRBJ1-2; absent DNA, TCRdb's TRBD1 call cannot be checked. Per germline, CDR1 SGHNT and CDR2 YYREEE (reference sequence). This CDR3 has 12 residues. The CDR3 sequence: CAILTGQLHYTF.

V gene TRBV7-6 combines with J gene TRBJ2-2; the TRBD1 assignment by TCRdb is unverifiable without DNA. From germline, CDR1 is SGHVS and CDR2 FNYEAQ. This CDR3 contains 17 residues. The CDR3 protein is CASSPRRGAEGTGELFF.

The genes are TRBV20-1 and TRBJ2-7; TCRdb's D gene call, TRBD2, goes unchecked for lack of DNA. This CDR3 has 15 residues. Germline V gene data show CDR1 as DFQATT and CDR2 as SNEGSKA (reference sequence). The chain's CDR3 is CSARDQSRLPYEQYF.

This chain uses TRBV11-2 with TRBJ2-5; TCRdb reports TRBD1, a call that lacks DNA to check it against. This CDR3 spans 14 amino acids. Per germline, CDR1 SGHAT and CDR2 FQNNGV. This CDR3 is CASSSDRASETQYF. Complete variable domain (other parts from reference TRBV11-2 and TRBJ2-5): EAGVAQSPRYKIIEKRQSVAFWCNPISGHATLYWYQQILGQGPKLLIQFQNNGVVDDSQLPKDRFSAERLKGVDSTLKIQPAKLEDSAVYLCASSSDRASETQYFGPGTRLLVL.

The genes are TRBV5-4 and TRBJ2-1; TCRdb picks TRBD1, but there is no DNA to check that call. Germline lookup yields CDR1 SGHNT and CDR2 YYREEE (reference sequence). The length of the CDR3 is 16 residues. This CDR3 is CASSLGSGQGTDEQFF.

The V call is TRBV23-1, the J call TRBJ2-1; TCRdb's D call of TRBD1 is untestable without DNA. TRBV23-1 is sorted into the ORF group, with uncertain function. The CDR3 covers 14 residues. The CDR3 loop is CASSQYTPENEQFF.

The gene calls are TRBV27 and TRBJ2-2; TCRdb lists TRBD1, though no DNA is available to test this call. CDR1 and CDR2 (germline): MNHEY, SMNVEV (reference sequence). The CDR3 is 16 amino acids. CDR3 protein: CASTLERTGYTGELFF.

The J gene is TRBJ2-7, the V gene TRBV5-1; absent DNA, TCRdb's TRBD1 call cannot be checked. The CDR3 consists of 13 residues. Germline CDR1 is SGHRS and CDR2 is YFSETQ. CDR3 sequence: CASRQGNPYEQYF.

The chain is built from TRBV3-1 and TRBJ1-5; lacking DNA, the TRBD1 call made by TCRdb goes unchecked. Germline values: CDR1 LGHDT, CDR2 YNNKEL (reference sequence). The CDR3 loop spans 17 amino acids. This chain's CDR3 is CASSQARSVGGHQPQHF.

The rearrangement links TRBV4-3 to TRBJ2-1; with no DNA, the TCRdb D assignment of TRBD1 cannot be verified. This CDR3 is 16 amino acids long. Germline CDR1 and CDR2: LGHNA and YSLEER. Here the CDR3 reads CASSQENRGRGNEQFF.

The V gene is TRBV6-2 or TRBV6-3, the J gene TRBJ2-1; there is no DNA to check the TCRdb D call of TRBD2. Germline loops: CDR1 MNHEY, CDR2 SVGEGT. This CDR3 has 14 residues. This chain's CDR3 is CASRPGLAGNEQFF.

The chain is built from TRBV6-5 and TRBJ2-2; TCRdb names TRBD2, which stays unverified in the absence of DNA. Germline-derived CDR1 and CDR2 are MNHEY and SVGAGI. This CDR3 is built from 13 residues. CDR3 loop: CASSYEAGSKLFF.

V and J are TRBV12-5 and TRBJ1-6; TCRdb lists TRBD1, though no DNA is available to test this call. CDR3 length: 18 residues. Germline CDR1 and CDR2: LGHNT and FRNRAP. The CDR3 loop reads CASGLMTGQSSYNSPLHF.

V gene TRBV10-3 combines with J gene TRBJ2-1; TCRdb calls TRBD2, which cannot be checked without DNA. The CDR3 spans 18 residues. Germline CDR1 is ENHRY and CDR2 is SYGVKD. CDR3 amino acids: CAISDGSGGAGSYNEQFF.

V usage is TRBV6-1 and J usage is TRBJ2-2; the TCRdb call, TRBD2, lacks DNA for checking. This CDR3 is built from 19 residues. Germline CDR1 MNHNS, CDR2 SASEGT. CDR3 residues: CASSELFGGRTRETGELFF.

V usage is TRBV29-1 and J usage is TRBJ2-7; the D call of TRBD1 rests on TCRdb alone, since no DNA is present to check it. This CDR3 comprises 14 residues. Germline V gives CDR1 SQVTM, CDR2 ANQGSEA. The CDR3 is CSVEVQTGAYEQYF.

The chain uses TRBV7-9 and TRBJ2-7. The germline V gene encodes CDR1 SEHNR and CDR2 FQNEAQ (reference sequence). The CDR3 totals 14 residues. The CDR3 sequence: CASSSSAYLREQYF.